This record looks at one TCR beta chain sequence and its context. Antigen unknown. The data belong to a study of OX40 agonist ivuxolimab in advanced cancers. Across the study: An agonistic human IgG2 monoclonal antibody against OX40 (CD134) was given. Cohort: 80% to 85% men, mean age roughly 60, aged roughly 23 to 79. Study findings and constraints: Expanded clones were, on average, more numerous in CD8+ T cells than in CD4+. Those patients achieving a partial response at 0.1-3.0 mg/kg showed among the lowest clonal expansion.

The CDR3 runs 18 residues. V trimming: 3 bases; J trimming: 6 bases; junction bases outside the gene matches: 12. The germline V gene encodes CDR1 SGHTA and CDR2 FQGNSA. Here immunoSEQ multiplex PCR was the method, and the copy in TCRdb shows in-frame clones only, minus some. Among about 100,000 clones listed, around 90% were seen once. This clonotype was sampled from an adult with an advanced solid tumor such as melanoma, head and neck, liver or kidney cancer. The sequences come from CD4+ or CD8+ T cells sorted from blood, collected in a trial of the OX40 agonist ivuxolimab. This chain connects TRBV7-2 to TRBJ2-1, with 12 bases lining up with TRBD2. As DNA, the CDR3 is TGTGCCAGCAGCTTGGGGCTAGCGGGAGGGCTAGGGGGCAATGAGCAGTTCTTC. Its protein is CASSLGLAGGLGGNEQFF.